Listed below are T cell receptor beta chains from one sample, sequenced in a study of blood T cell repertoires in COVID-19. The method was immunoSEQ multiplex PCR; TCRdb's version includes in-frame clones alone and lacks a portion of them. There are approximately 300,000 clones in the sample; around 88% occur only once, and 1.6% lies in the top ten. Sequencing was done on a sample of peripheral blood. The receptors were sampled from a woman between 50 and 59 years old with acute or convalescent COVID-19. Each CDR3 is given with its conserved first and last residue. The D gene is left open where the match is weak. Clone size is stated in some rows and not others, as once, few, many or a class when expanded.

d_gene,len,j_gene,v_gene,abundance,CDR3nt,CDR3aa
TRBD2,15,TRBJ2-7,TRBV3-1/TRBV3-2,.,TGTGCCAGCAGCCAAGTGGGGACTAGCGGGTGCTGGCAGTACTTC,CASSQVGTSGCWQYF
.,17,TRBJ2-7,TRBV2,.,TGTGCCAGCAGTCTCCAGGGTGCGGCGGTCGTACCCTACGAGCAGTACTTC,CASSLQGAAVVPYEQYF
TRBD1,15,TRBJ2-7,TRBV7-9,.,TGTGCCACCACCATTGGGACAGTACAACTTGAGGAGCAGTACTTC,CATTIGTVQLEEQYF
TRBD2,13,TRBJ2-7,TRBV28,.,TGTGCCAGCGCACTAGCGGGGGCCTACGAGCAGTACTTC,CASALAGAYEQYF
.,13,TRBJ1-6,TRBV3-1/TRBV3-2,.,TGTGCCAGCAGCCAAGGTCAGGAATCACCCCTCCACTTT,CASSQGQESPLHF
TRBD1,14,TRBJ2-5,TRBV19,.,TGTGCCAGTAGTACCACCCAGGGGGTAAAGACCCAGTACTTC,CASSTTQGVKTQYF
TRBD2,18,TRBJ2-1,TRBV11-2,.,TGTGCCAGCAGCTCCCGCATCGTTATAGCGGGAGGAGGCAATGAGCAGTTCTTC,CASSSRIVIAGGGNEQFF
TRBD2,17,TRBJ2-1,TRBV9,.,TGTGCCAGCAGCGTAGGGGTAGCGGGAGCCCCCGGGAATGAGCAGTTCTTC,CASSVGVAGAPGNEQFF
.,14,TRBJ2-3,TRBV19,.,TGTACAAAAATGGAGACGGATTGCACAGATACGCAGTATTTT,CTKMETDCTDTQYF
TRBD1,17,TRBJ1-2,TRBV24-1,.,TGTGCCACCAGTGATTTGACTCGGGACAGGTCTAACTATGGCTACACCTTC,CATSDLTRDRSNYGYTF
.,13,TRBJ2-7,TRBV6-6,.,TGTGCCAGCAGTTGGCTAGAGGCCTACGAGCAGTACTTC,CASSWLEAYEQYF
TRBD1,14,TRBJ2-3,TRBV29-1,.,TGCAGCATTGGGGCAGGGGGCTCGGCAGATACGCAGTATTTT,CSIGAGGSADTQYF
TRBD2,16,TRBJ2-7,TRBV24-1,.,TGTGCCACCAGTGGGGCCTTAGCGGGAGGTGCCTACGAGCAGTACTTC,CATSGALAGGAYEQYF
.,17,TRBJ1-3,TRBV28,.,TGTGCCAGCAGTTCCCCTTCGGCAGGGAACTCTGGAAACACCATATATTTT,CASSSPSAGNSGNTIYF
.,14,TRBJ1-4,TRBV6-1,.,TGTGCCAGCAGTGAACAGGGCTTTAATGAAAAACTGTTTTTT,CASSEQGFNEKLFF
.,14,TRBJ1-2,TRBV4-1,.,TGCGCCAGCACCGGAGACCACTCGAACTATGGCTACACCTTC,CASTGDHSNYGYTF
TRBD1,14,TRBJ1-4,TRBV7-2,.,TGTGCCAGCAGCTCGCAGGGGGCTGACGAAAAACTGTTTTTT,CASSSQGADEKLFF
.,15,TRBJ2-5,TRBV9,.,TGTGCCAGCAGCGTAGGCCCTAGCGAGACCGAGACCCAGTACTTC,CASSVGPSETETQYF
.,16,TRBJ1-4,TRBV18,once,TGTGCCAGCTCACCACCGCGCAGGTCGGGAGATGAAAAACTGTTTTTT,CASSPPRRSGDEKLFF
.,14,TRBJ2-4,TRBV19,.,TGTGCCAGTAGACGGGGGACAGAACGGGACATTCAGTACTTC,CASRRGTERDIQYF
.,14,TRBJ2-6,TRBV30,.,TGTGCCTGGAGTGTCGGGGCTGGGGCCAACGTCCTGACTTTC,CAWSVGAGANVLTF
TRBD1,16,TRBJ1-5,TRBV24-1,.,TGTGCCACCGGTCCCGGGACAGGGTATAGCAATCAGCCCCAGCATTTT,CATGPGTGYSNQPQHF
.,16,TRBJ2-5,TRBV7-9,.,TGTGCCAGCAGCCTTAGAGGGCAGGGACTCCAAGAGACCCAGTACTTC,CASSLRGQGLQETQYF
.,14,TRBJ2-2,TRBV18,.,TGTGCCAGCTCACCGAACAGGAACACCGGGGAGCTGTTTTTT,CASSPNRNTGELFF
TRBD1,16,TRBJ2-1,TRBV4-3,.,TGCGCCAGCAGCCTTCTGGCCGGGACAGAGTACAATGAGCAGTTCTTC,CASSLLAGTEYNEQFF
TRBD1,15,TRBJ1-4,TRBV6-2/TRBV6-3,.,TGTGCCAGCAGCCCAGGACAGGTGTTTAATGAAAAACTGTTTTTT,CASSPGQVFNEKLFF
TRBD2,19,TRBJ2-1,TRBV29-1,.,TGCAGCGTTGAAAAGCTTCCTCGCTTTGGGACTAGCTCCTACAATGAGCAGTTCTTC,CSVEKLPRFGTSSYNEQFF
TRBD2,18,TRBJ2-5,TRBV19,.,TGTGCCAGTATCGTAACTAGCGGGAGGGCAATCGTCCAAGAGACCCAGTACTTC,CASIVTSGRAIVQETQYF
.,16,TRBJ2-7,TRBV10-1,.,TGCGCCAGCAGTGAGTCTCCTAGACCCGAGACGGGCGAGCAGTACTTC,CASSESPRPETGEQYF
.,14,TRBJ1-1,TRBV7-9,.,TGTGCCAGCAGCTTGCGGGGGGCGTACACTGAAGCTTTCTTT,CASSLRGAYTEAFF
TRBD1,15,TRBJ1-4,TRBV7-3,.,TGTGCCAGCAGCTTAAGACTGGCAGGGGGTGAAAAACTGTTTTTT,CASSLRLAGGEKLFF
TRBD2,16,TRBJ2-1,TRBV4-1,.,TGCGCCAGCAGCCAAGACGGGACTAGCAAGTTCACTGAGCAGTTCTTC,CASSQDGTSKFTEQFF
.,12,TRBJ2-7,TRBV6-5,.,TGTGCCAGCACAGGACAGACCTACGAGCAGTACTTC,CASTGQTYEQYF
TRBD1,16,TRBJ2-1,TRBV5-1,.,TGCGCCAGCAGCTCCCTCACGGGACAGGGACAGAATGAGCAGTTCTTC,CASSSLTGQGQNEQFF
.,15,TRBJ1-5,TRBV5-6,.,TGTGCCAGCAGTTGGGGGGGCAGGAGCAATCAGCCCCAGCATTTT,CASSWGGRSNQPQHF
.,16,TRBJ1-2,TRBV7-2,.,TGTGCCAGCAGCCCCTCGGCGGAGAGAGGCCGGTATGGCTACACCTTC,CASSPSAERGRYGYTF
TRBD2,14,TRBJ2-4,TRBV7-2,.,TGTGCCAGCAGCTTAGTGCGGGAGAAAAACATTCAGTACTTC,CASSLVREKNIQYF
.,15,TRBJ1-2,TRBV2,.,TGTGCCAGCAGTGAAGGTGGGGCCCTCGTCTATGGCTACACCTTC,CASSEGGALVYGYTF
.,16,TRBJ2-1,TRBV5-1,.,TGCGCCAGCAGCTTCTCTTTTGGGAGCTCCTACAATGAGCAGTTCTTC,CASSFSFGSSYNEQFF
TRBD1,17,TRBJ2-5,TRBV28,.,TGTGCCAGCAGTTTACAGGACAGGGCAATCGGGGGAGAGACCCAGTACTTC,CASSLQDRAIGGETQYF
.,15,TRBJ1-4,TRBV7-2,.,TGTGCCAGCAGCTTAGTGGCAGGACAGAATGAAAAACTGTTTTTT,CASSLVAGQNEKLFF
.,16,TRBJ2-1,TRBV7-2,.,TGTGCCAGCAGCTTATTCGGGGGAGGATCGTGGAGTGAGCAGTTCTTC,CASSLFGGGSWSEQFF